This T cell receptor beta chain is from a study of T cells after yellow fever vaccination. The CDR3 sequence is 16 residues long. Losses at the gene ends were 4 bases for V and 0 bases for J; bases not matched to a gene: 5. Looked up from germline, CDR1 is LGHDT and CDR2 is YNNKEL (reference sequence). This clonotype was counted between two and nine times. Its antigen is not identified. 5'RACE template switching added a universal primer site and UMIs to TCR cDNA. TCRdb re-called the 5' RACE reads through MiXCR, storing one row per CDR3 protein. The sample includes some 350,000 distinct CDR3 sequences, 3.5% to 4.5% of them seen just once. Regarding the study as a whole: Researchers cautioned that FACS-sorted repertoires could harbor abundant clonotypes contaminating from the bulk population.

The material sequenced was PBMCs, taken 5 days after the yellow fever booster vaccination. The clonotype originates from a young man who received the YFV17D yellow fever vaccine. The chain couples TRBV3-1 to TRBJ2-4, with 8 bases aligning to TRBD2. The DNA for the CDR3 is TGTGCCAGCAGCCTGCGGGGGGAACTAGCCAAAAACATTCAGTACTTC. Protein: CASSLRGELAKNIQYF.